Following are 11 T cell receptor beta chains from one sample sequenced in a study of Ad26.COV2.S vaccination and SARS-CoV-2 variants. Repertoires were generated with immunoSEQ multiplex PCR, while TCRdb's copy carries only in-frame clones and drops some. This sample has about 480,000 clones, with roughly 87% found just once. Treatment described: 15 to 20 received Ad26.COV2.S at low or high dose, single or two shots; several received placebo; per-sample allocation not given. Samples were taken on day 63 after the first vaccine or placebo injection. The input for sequencing was peripheral blood, taken in a trial of Ad26.COV2.S vaccine versus placebo. The receptors were gathered from a person aged 18-65 years who received the Ad26.COV2.S COVID-19 vaccine or a placebo.

This chain uses TRBV4-3 with TRBJ2-3, with TRBD2 matching 9 bases. The V gene end was trimmed by 0 bases and the J gene end by 4 bases; junction bases not matched to a gene: 11. This CDR3 has 18 residues. Germline V CDR1 and CDR2: LGHNA, YSLEER. In DNA form, the CDR3 reads TGCGCCAGCAGCCAAGAAGTTTGGGCGGGAGGGCCGGCAGATACGCAGTATTTT. As protein: CASSQEVWAGGPADTQYF.

The chain employs TRBV6-6 and TRBJ1-6; a weak D match, TRBD1 (5 bases). This CDR3 comprises 13 residues. The V gene lost 6 bases and the J gene lost 9 bases, with 12 bases spanning the gap. In germline, CDR1 is MNHNY, CDR2 SVGAGI (reference sequence). The CDR3 DNA follows: TGTGCCAGCAGACAGGAGTTCGGTTCACCCCTCCACTTT. Translating gives CASRQEFGSPLHF.

The V call is TRBV12-3 or TRBV12-4, the J call TRBJ1-2, with unresolved D. The CDR3 totals 12 residues. V lost 4 bases and J 8 bases, leaving 11 bases between the germline ends. DNA of the CDR3: TGTGCCAGCAGTTACAAAGGTCGGGGCTACACCTTC. Translated, it gives CASSYKGRGYTF.

This rearrangement joins TRBV6-2 or TRBV6-3 to TRBJ2-7; 7 bases are a match to TRBD2. The CDR3 sequence is 17 residues long. The V gene's germline CDR1 is MNHEY and CDR2 SVGEGT. The J segment lost 5 bases and the V segment lost 5 bases, leaving 18 bases of the junction unmatched. CDR3 in amino acids: CASSTDLAAFSPDEQYF. CDR3 DNA sequence: TGTGCCAGCAGTACCGACCTAGCGGCCTTTTCCCCCGACGAGCAGTACTTC.

The chain uses TRBV9 and TRBJ2-5; 11 nucleotides line up with TRBD2. This CDR3 is 18 amino acids long. CDR1 is SGDLS, CDR2 YYNGEE, per germline. With 3 bases clipped from V and 0 bases from J, the junction kept 10 bases outside the gene matches. The CDR3: CASSDAPGTSGNQETQYF. CDR3 nucleotides: TGTGCCAGCAGCGATGCCCCCGGGACTAGCGGAAACCAAGAGACCCAGTACTTC.

A word on this clone: The same CDR3 arises from other DNA sequences in this sample as well. The chain uses TRBV24-1 and TRBJ1-5; D is ambiguous. The CDR3 spans 13 residues. V gave up 3 bases and J gave up 4 bases, with 6 bases separating them. Germline CDR1 and CDR2: KGHDR and SFDVKD. CDR3 amino acids: CATSDQANQPQHF. CDR3 in DNA: TGTGCCACCAGTGATCAGGCTAATCAGCCCCAGCATTTT.

The V call is TRBV9, the J call TRBJ1-2; D is perhaps TRBD1 (5 bases). The CDR3 loop spans 15 amino acids. V was shortened by 0 bases and J by 3 bases, with 12 bases between the two germline ends. Germline V gives CDR1 SGDLS, CDR2 YYNGEE. The CDR3 sequence is CASSVDGGRDYGYTF. The CDR3 nucleotides are TGTGCCAGCAGCGTAGACGGTGGCAGGGACTATGGCTACACCTTC.

The CDR3 DNA sequence: TGTGCCAGCAGCTTAGAAGGGAGCTCTGGAAACACCATATATTTT. This translates into CASSLEGSSGNTIYF. The genes are TRBV7-8 and TRBJ1-3; no definite D call. Germline CDR1 and CDR2: SGHVS and FQNEAQ. The CDR3 consists of 15 residues. V dropped 1 base and J dropped 0 bases, with 7 bases sitting between them.

The chain combines TRBV27 with TRBJ2-3; D may be TRBD2 (5 bases). The CDR3 spans 15 residues. CDR1 is MNHEY, CDR2 SMNVEV, per germline (reference sequence). V lost 2 bases, J lost 0 bases, and 9 bases lay in between. The CDR3 DNA sequence: TGTGCCAGCAGTTTAGCTAGCCGGAGCACAGATACGCAGTATTTT. This translates into CASSLASRSTDTQYF.

The chain carries TRBV5-6 and TRBJ2-3; no firm D call. V was clipped by 5 bases and J by 6 bases, with 13 bases between them. The CDR3 has 13 amino acids. Germline CDR1 SGHDT, CDR2 YYEEEE. The DNA of the CDR3 is TGTGCCAGCAGGCGGACCGGCATCGATACGCAGTATTTT. Translated, it gives CASRRTGIDTQYF.

The rearrangement joins TRBV4-2 to TRBJ1-4; 8 nucleotides line up with TRBD1. J gave up 2 bases and V 0 bases, and 8 bases lay outside the gene matches. There are 18 residues in the CDR3. Germline V gene data show CDR1 as LGHNA and CDR2 as YNFKEQ. CDR3 nucleotides: TGTGCCAGCAGCCAAGACGGCCAGGGGGCGTATACTAATGAAAAACTGTTTTTT. Translation: CASSQDGQGAYTNEKLFF.